The clone carrying this T cell receptor (beta chain) was seen at least ten times. Its cognate antigen is unknown. iRepertoire HTBI primers and Arm-PCR of CDR3 regions built TCR beta libraries. TCRdb re-analysed the multiplex PCR reads in MiXCR, keeping a single row per CDR3 protein. The top ten hold about 10% of the sample, which has more than 400,000 distinct CDR3 sequences, roughly 17% seen once. Germline-derived CDR1 and CDR2 are MNHEY and SMNVEV (reference sequence). This CDR3 comprises 18 residues. With 0 bases clipped from V and 2 bases from J, the junction kept 13 bases outside the gene matches. The sample belongs to a study of regulatory T cells in long-lasting Graves disease. General observations from the study: Among persistent patients, a larger number of public clonotypes were shared (approximately 3,000) than among newly diagnosed patients (about 970).

Time point given: newly diagnosed GD, antithyroid drugs for less than 3 months. From RNA extracted from PBMCs, the TCR library was made. Tubes containing EDTA received 8 to 9.5 milliliters of drawn peripheral blood. The sample was also reused in another study, on T cells in Graves' hyperthyroidism and ophthalmopathy. That work states: The study based diagnoses on clinical symptoms, serum thyroxine and TRAb, thyroid ultrasound and orbital computed tomography.

The receptor's source is a woman aged 30 to 39 with Graves disease. The rearrangement joins TRBV27 to TRBJ2-7, with TRBD2 identical over 7 bases. The sequenced sample was peripheral blood mononuclear cells (PBMCs), obtained at new diagnosis, from a patient treated with antithyroid drugs. The CDR3 region is CASSLSPRGGAGTYEQYF. CDR3 in DNA: TGTGCCAGCAGTTTATCGCCAAGGGGAGGGGCCGGTACCTACGAGCAGTACTTC.